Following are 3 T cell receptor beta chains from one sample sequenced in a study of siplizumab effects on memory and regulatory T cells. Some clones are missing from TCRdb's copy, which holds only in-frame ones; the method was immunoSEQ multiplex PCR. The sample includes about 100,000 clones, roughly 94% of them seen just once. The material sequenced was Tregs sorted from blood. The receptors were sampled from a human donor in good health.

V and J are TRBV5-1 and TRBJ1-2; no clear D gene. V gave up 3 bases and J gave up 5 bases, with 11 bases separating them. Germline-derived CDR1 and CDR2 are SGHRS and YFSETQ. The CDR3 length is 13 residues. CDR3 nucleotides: TGCGCCAGCAGCTCCACCGCATCTTATGGCTACACCTTC. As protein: CASSSTASYGYTF.

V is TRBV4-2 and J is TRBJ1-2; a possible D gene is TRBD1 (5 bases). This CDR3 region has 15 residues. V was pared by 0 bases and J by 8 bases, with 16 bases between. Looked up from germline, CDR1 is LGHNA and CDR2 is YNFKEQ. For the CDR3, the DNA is TGTGCCAGCAGCCAAGATTGGCGGAGGGGCGGCGGCTACACCTTC. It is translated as CASSQDWRRGGGYTF.

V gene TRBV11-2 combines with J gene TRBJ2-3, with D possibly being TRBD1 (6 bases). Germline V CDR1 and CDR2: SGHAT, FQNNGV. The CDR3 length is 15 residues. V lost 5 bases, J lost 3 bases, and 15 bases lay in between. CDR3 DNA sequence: TGTGCCAGCAGCCGACGGGACATTTTTACAGATACGCAGTATTTT. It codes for CASSRRDIFTDTQYF.